This T cell receptor beta chain was captured by sequencing in a study of graft-versus-host responses after intestinal transplantation (TCRdb year 2021). Background on the whole study: The transplants that recipients got were multivisceral, liver-intestinal, or isolated intestinal. Every recipient was given anti-thymocyte globulin induction, then maintenance tacrolimus and steroids for around three years. After intestinal transplantation, graft-versus-host and host-versus-graft alloreactive T cell clones were followed in the graft, circulation and bone marrow using bulk TCR-beta CDR3 sequencing. To identify alloreactive clones, pre-transplant mixed lymphocyte reaction products were sequenced and compared with unstimulated pre-transplant donor and recipient T cells. The cohort enrolled about two dozen intestinal transplant recipients, one of whom was a retransplant, and 3 patients without pretransplant specimens were excluded. Donor T cell macrochimerism was defined as a peak of at least 4% donor T cells among recipient peripheral blood mononuclear cells. Samples from a few later patients were sequenced in-house on an Illumina MiSeq with MiXCR processing rather than by the commercial service. Findings and caveats that apply to the study as a whole: In the allografts of patients with donor T cell macrochimerism, GvH to HvG T cell clonal ratios were high. GvH clones were detected in recipient bone marrow, and some appeared earlier in ileal mucosa or blood, consistent with an intestinal mucosal origin. Early after transplant, declines in HvG clones were associated with peak levels of circulating GvH clones. Conclusions were limited by the relatively low number and heterogeneity of intestinal transplant patients.

As concerns this clone: Its antigen is not yet known. Per-nucleotide qualities are absent, and no much larger clonotype sits a single base away.

The method was the immunoSEQ multiplex PCR assay. For most patients, genomic DNA was isolated with the Qiagen DNeasy Blood and Tissue Kit and sent frozen to Adaptive Biotechnologies for TCR sequencing. For most patients, high-throughput TCR-beta CDR3 sequencing of genomic DNA was performed by Adaptive Biotechnologies. On the authors' methods: TCR sequencing data were retrieved from Adaptive's ImmunoSEQ software for 18 patients, whereas a few other patients were processed with MiXCR and VDJtools. To correct CD4 versus CD8 sorting errors, any sequence found in both subsets at a frequency ratio below 5:1 was removed. Because the origin of CDR3 nucleotide sequences shared between donor and recipient could not be assigned, those sequences were removed. Alloreactive clones required at least 2-fold expansion over unstimulated cells and minimum CFSE-low frequency of 0.002% (template counts) or 0.001% (read counts). Clones detected in sequenced pre-transplant spleen, lymph node, or MLR CFSE-low populations of the donor or recipient were defined as mappable. Cumulative frequency of alloreactive clones was calculated as a percentage of all sequences weighted by copy number. This is the immuneACCESS table as TCRdb keeps it, with only in-frame sequences that have V and J called. A part of the clones is gone; compared with another copy, unresolved V genes explain less than half, and the rest is unexplained. The V and J calls and clone size were taken over from that table, and D and trimming were inferred from the DNA. The sample records around 50,000 clones, around 84% of which are singletons. The top ten clonotypes cover 0.45% to 0.55% of the sample.

What the time point label conveys for this sample: cells obtained before transplantation from donor or recipient. CD3+CD4+ and CD3+CD8+ populations were FACS-sorted from unstimulated pre-transplant donor and recipient cells taken from spleen or lymph nodes. The clonotype was recovered from a human donor who was the organ donor for an intestinal transplant. Sequenced here: unstimulated CD4+ T cells sorted from spleen or lymph node cells, sampled before transplant.

In nucleotides, the sequence is TGTGCCAGCAGCTTTGGACAGGGGGGCCAAGAGACCCAGTACTTC. This yields the protein CASSFGQGGQETQYF. The V and J genes are TRBV7-2 and TRBJ2-5, with 10 bases matching TRBD1. The germline V gene gives CDR1 as SGHTA and CDR2 as FQGNSA. V is trimmed back by 3 bases and J by 1 base, and the junction contains 2 bases that no gene match accounts for. The cysteine opens and the phenylalanine closes a CDR3 of 15 amino acids. Only the CDR3 region is kept as DNA, spanning 45 bases read in frame from base 1.